The clone carrying this TCR beta chain was counted once. Its specificity is unknown. The sample originates from a study of PD-1 blockade in classical Hodgkin lymphoma. Study results and limitations: What drove the repertoire differences, possibly disease activity or prior therapy, has not been defined. Relapsed/refractory patients reportedly had lower baseline diversity than newly diagnosed patients.

Time point given: newly diagnosed, previously untreated cHL patient sample. For comparison, PBMCs from newly diagnosed, untreated classical Hodgkin lymphoma were used. This CDR3 comprises 14 residues. With 1 base removed from V and 8 bases from J, the gap between germline ends came to 14 bases. Germline V gene data show CDR1 as MGHRA and CDR2 as YSYEKL. Clones were read by immunoSEQ multiplex PCR, and TCRdb kept only the in-frame ones, dropping some. The sample has roughly 29,000 clones; roughly 92% are singletons. The source of this sequence is a human donor with classical Hodgkin lymphoma. The sample taken for sequencing was peripheral blood mononuclear cells (PBMCs). The V call is TRBV4-1, the J call TRBJ1-2; no clear D. CDR3 bases: TGCGCCAGCAGCCAAGGGGTCCCAAGAGGGGGCTACACCTTC. Translating gives CASSQGVPRGGYTF.